Sequencing of this T cell receptor (beta chain) was carried out in a study of identical twins. V lost 0 bases, J lost 2 bases, and 12 bases lay in between. This CDR3 contains 16 residues. Per the germline V gene, CDR1 is MNHEY and CDR2 is SMNVEV (reference sequence). A universal primer site came from template switching; cDNA carried unique molecular identifiers. Via MiXCR, TCRdb re-called the 5' RACE reads, giving one row per CDR3 protein. The data show hundreds of thousands of distinct CDR3 sequences, approximately 6% seen once. This clonotype has more than one count but fewer than ten. Its antigen is currently unknown. Study findings and constraints: Cord blood's abundant beta clonotypes had fewer insertions, unlike memory repertoires.

The rearrangement joins TRBV27 to TRBJ2-3; D is possibly TRBD2 (5 bases). The specimen sequenced was naive T cells sorted from blood. The TCR was taken from a man between 18 and 35 years old in good health. The CDR3 coding sequence is TGTGCCAGCAGTTTATCGGTAGCGCGATTCACAGATACGCAGTATTTT. Protein: CASSLSVARFTDTQYF.